Listed below are T cell receptor beta chains from one sample, sequenced in a study of cytomegalovirus exposure and HLA in healthy donors. Method: immunoSEQ multiplex PCR; TCRdb's copy keeps in-frame clones and lacks some. The table lists roughly 100,000 clones, about 78% of them singletons, with 1.3% in the top ten. The source material was PBMCs. These receptors all come from a man aged 30 to 39 in good health and CMV-seronegative. Both conserved end residues are part of each CDR3. A D gene is named only where the DNA matches it firmly. For some rows the clone size is stated as once, few or many, or as a class when expanded; others skip it.

TRBV5-4	TRBJ1-2	NA	NA	CASSPRGSNYGYTF	TGTGCCAGCAGCCCGAGAGGGTCTAACTATGGCTACACCTTC
TRBV6-5	TRBJ1-1	NA	NA	CASSYGGARMNTEAFF	TGTGCCAGCAGTTACGGGGGCGCTAGAATGAACACTGAAGCTTTCTTT
TRBV10-3	TRBJ2-5	NA	TRBD2	CAISNPSGGSQETQYF	TGTGCCATCAGTAACCCTAGCGGGGGTAGTCAAGAGACCCAGTACTTC
TRBV11-2	TRBJ2-1	NA	TRBD2	CASSFLAGVAYNEQFF	TGTGCCAGCAGCTTCCTGGCGGGAGTTGCCTACAATGAGCAGTTCTTC
TRBV13	TRBJ2-7	NA	TRBD1	CASSFGQGSYEQYF	TGTGCCAGCAGCTTCGGACAGGGGTCCTACGAGCAGTACTTC
TRBV19	TRBJ2-6	NA	NA	CASSILRGSGANVLTF	TGTGCCAGTAGTATTCTAAGAGGCTCTGGGGCCAACGTCCTGACTTTC
TRBV7-8	TRBJ1-4	NA	NA	CASSLDQGTNEKLFF	TGTGCCAGCAGCTTAGACCAGGGGACTAATGAAAAACTGTTTTTT
TRBV4-3	TRBJ2-3	NA	TRBD2	CASSLRSTGGPLADTQYF	TGCGCCAGCAGTCTCAGATCCACGGGGGGTCCCTTAGCAGATACGCAGTATTTT
TRBV4-3	TRBJ2-7	NA	NA	CASSQSLAGSTYEQYF	TGCGCCAGCAGCCAATCCTTAGCCGGGAGCACCTACGAGCAGTACTTC
TRBV13	TRBJ2-1	NA	NA	CASRRRVEQFF	TGTGCCAGCAGAAGGAGGGTTGAGCAGTTCTTC
TRBV5-1	TRBJ2-1	NA	TRBD2	CASSLGVSGSDNEQFF	TGCGCCAGCAGCTTGGGAGTAAGCGGGAGTGACAATGAGCAGTTCTTC
TRBV4-3	TRBJ1-2	NA	NA	CASSQEGSYGYTF	TGCGCCAGCAGCCAAGAGGGGAGCTATGGCTACACCTTC
TRBV6-1	TRBJ2-5	NA	TRBD1	CAIHRGETQYF	TGTGCCATCCACAGGGGAGAGACCCAGTACTTC
TRBV5-6	TRBJ2-2	NA	TRBD1	CASSLGQGTGELFF	TGTGCCAGCAGCTTGGGACAGGGAACCGGGGAGCTGTTTTTT
TRBV7-9	TRBJ2-7	NA	NA	CASSPDAGQAWSEQYF	TGTGCCAGCAGCCCTGATGCGGGGCAGGCCTGGAGCGAGCAGTACTTC
TRBV2	TRBJ2-5	NA	TRBD1	CASSESDRGLGETQYF	TGTGCCAGCAGTGAAAGTGACAGGGGGCTGGGAGAGACCCAGTACTTC
TRBV9	TRBJ2-1	NA	TRBD1	CASSARDRVLSYNEQFF	TGTGCCAGCAGCGCCCGGGACAGAGTACTCTCCTACAATGAGCAGTTCTTC
TRBV10-1	TRBJ2-2	NA	NA	CASSHNRGVANTGELFF	TGCGCCAGCAGCCACAATCGGGGAGTGGCGAACACCGGGGAGCTGTTTTTT
TRBV28	TRBJ2-7	NA	NA	CASSKRGGSEQYF	TGTGCCAGCAGTAAGAGGGGGGGGAGCGAGCAGTACTTC
TRBV10-3	TRBJ2-7	NA	TRBD1	CAIRGQGAPYEQYF	TGTGCCATCAGAGGACAGGGGGCCCCCTACGAGCAGTACTTC
TRBV29-1	TRBJ2-7	few	NA	CSVLLATYEQYF	TGCAGCGTTCTCCTAGCGACCTACGAGCAGTACTTC
TRBV18	TRBJ1-3	NA	TRBD1	CASSQTGGSSGNTIYF	TGTGCCAGCTCCCAGACAGGGGGATCATCTGGAAACACCATATATTTT
TRBV6-5	TRBJ1-4	NA	NA	CASTTGRGTNKKLFF	TGTGCCAGCACCACCGGACGAGGGACTAATAAAAAACTGTTTTTT
TRBV11-2	TRBJ2-7	NA	NA	CASALVGSSYEQYF	TGTGCCAGCGCCCTTGTAGGGAGTTCCTACGAGCAGTACTTC
TRBV11-2	TRBJ1-1	few	TRBD1	CASSLVRRRQGGTEAFF	TGTGCCAGCAGCTTAGTGCGTCGGAGACAGGGAGGCACTGAAGCTTTCTTT
TRBV4-1	TRBJ1-2	NA	TRBD1	CASSTQGAAGYTF	TGCGCCAGCAGCACGCAGGGGGCTGCTGGCTACACCTTC
TRBV9	TRBJ2-1	NA	TRBD2	CASSVALAGIYNEQFF	TGTGCCAGCAGCGTAGCCCTAGCGGGGATCTACAATGAGCAGTTCTTC
TRBV10-1	TRBJ2-5	NA	NA	CASIVRRTTQETQYF	TGCGCCAGCATAGTGAGACGGACTACCCAAGAGACCCAGTACTTC
TRBV4-1	TRBJ2-2	NA	NA	CASSHLRAGAGELFF	TGCGCCAGCAGCCACTTGCGGGCCGGGGCCGGGGAGCTGTTTTTT
TRBV7-2	TRBJ2-3	NA	NA	CASSIGDGGGGDTQYF	TGTGCCAGCAGCATAGGAGATGGGGGGGGCGGAGATACGCAGTATTTT
TRBV13	TRBJ2-1	NA	NA	CASSRVSYLGYFNEQFF	TGTGCCAGCAGCCGGGTTAGTTATCTGGGTTATTTCAATGAGCAGTTCTTC
TRBV6-6	TRBJ2-3	NA	NA	CASSYGRTSTDTQYF	TGTGCCAGCAGTTACGGCAGGACTAGCACAGATACGCAGTATTTT
TRBV5-4	TRBJ1-4	NA	NA	CASSLSGRIGEKLFF	TGTGCCAGCAGCTTGAGCGGCCGGATAGGAGAAAAACTGTTTTTT
TRBV10-2	TRBJ2-7	NA	NA	CASSLGGATYEQYF	TGCGCCAGCAGCCTTGGGGGGGCAACCTACGAGCAGTACTTC
TRBV19	TRBJ1-5	NA	NA	CASSIRWSIGQKNQPQHF	TGTGCCAGTAGTATTCGTTGGAGTATTGGACAGAAAAATCAGCCCCAGCATTTT
TRBV6-1	TRBJ1-5	NA	TRBD1	CASSEAAGGKSNQPQHF	TGTGCCAGCAGTGAAGCGGCAGGGGGGAAAAGCAATCAGCCCCAGCATTTT
TRBV7-9	TRBJ2-1	NA	NA	CASSSGGLSYNEQFF	TGTGCCAGCAGCTCAGGGGGGCTCTCCTACAATGAGCAGTTCTTC
TRBV7-8	TRBJ2-2	NA	NA	CASSFPHPGGTGELFF	TGTGCCAGCAGCTTTCCCCACCCTGGAGGGACCGGGGAGCTGTTTTTT
TRBV2	TRBJ2-5	NA	NA	CASSDLVALTRLTQYF	TGTGCCAGCAGTGATTTGGTAGCACTAACCCGTTTGACCCAGTACTTC
TRBV5-4	TRBJ1-2	NA	TRBD1	CASSWRGQGKANYGYTF	TGTGCCAGCAGCTGGAGGGGACAGGGCAAAGCTAACTATGGCTACACCTTC
TRBV28	TRBJ2-7	NA	TRBD2	CASSFGDRGLAGGQYF	TGTGCCAGCAGTTTTGGGGACAGGGGACTAGCGGGAGGGCAGTACTTC
TRBV5-1	TRBJ1-2	NA	TRBD1	CASSLTGSGYTF	TGCGCCAGCAGCCTGACAGGGAGCGGCTACACCTTC
TRBV9	TRBJ1-2	once	TRBD1	CASSAPGQGAGGYTF	TGTGCCAGCAGCGCACCGGGACAGGGGGCCGGTGGCTACACCTTC
TRBV7-9	TRBJ1-2	NA	TRBD1	CASSLNRGRGDGYTF	TGTGCCAGCAGCTTAAACAGGGGGCGCGGTGATGGCTACACCTTC
TRBV30	TRBJ1-5	NA	TRBD1	CAWRDRGLSNQPQHF	TGTGCCTGGAGGGACAGGGGGCTAAGCAATCAGCCCCAGCATTTT
TRBV7-6	TRBJ2-1	NA	NA	CASSLAYRSNEQFF	TGTGCCAGCAGCTTAGCGTATAGATCGAATGAGCAGTTCTTC
TRBV19	TRBJ2-7	NA	NA	CASSIDSAYEQYF	TGTGCCAGTAGTATCGATAGCGCCTACGAGCAGTACTTC
TRBV5-1	TRBJ2-7	NA	TRBD1	CASSWGTGLYEQYF	TGCGCCAGCAGCTGGGGGACAGGACTCTACGAGCAGTACTTC
TRBV4-1	TRBJ1-5	NA	NA	CASSQDRGQPQHF	TGCGCCAGCAGCCAAGATCGGGGTCAGCCCCAGCATTTT